Sequencing of this T cell receptor beta chain was carried out in a study of blood T cell repertoires in COVID-19. The CDR3 is 14 residues long. Trimming took 1 base from V and 2 from J, leaving 6 bases between them. Germline V lookup: CDR1 MRHNA, CDR2 SNTAGT. In the study's own analysis: Amplification of reference gene primers provided the estimated nucleated cell counts. Data came from immunoSEQ multiplex PCR; TCRdb stores just in-frame clones and leaves some out. V and J calls and clone size are given by that table; D and trimming were obtained from the DNA. Among roughly 300,000 clones listed, 85% to 90% were seen once.

The receptor was isolated from a woman between 18 and 30 years old who had recovered from COVID-19. Sequenced material: PBMCs or T cells enriched from blood (not recorded which). The chain carries TRBV6-4 and TRBJ2-1; D is ambiguous. CDR3 amino acids: CASSDWPTYNEQFF. CDR3 coding DNA: TGTGCCAGCAGTGACTGGCCAACCTACAATGAGCAGTTCTTC.